These 30 T cell receptor beta chains were sequenced from one sample in a study of blood T cell repertoires in COVID-19. Sequencing was performed with immunoSEQ multiplex PCR; in TCRdb, only in-frame clones are kept and a portion is missing. The data show some 200,000 clones, with about 85% seen just once and around 9.5% held by the top ten. Sequencing was done on a sample of peripheral blood. Source of these receptors: a woman older than 75 with acute or convalescent COVID-19.

The chain is built from TRBV6-5 and TRBJ2-7, with 12 bases fitting TRBD2. V lost 0 bases and J lost 3; bases outside the gene matches: 0. The germline CDR1 and CDR2 sequences are MNHEY and SVGAGI. This CDR3 contains 15 residues. CDR3 in amino acids: CASSYSTSGSYEQYF. DNA of the CDR3: TGTGCCAGCAGTTACTCGACTAGCGGGAGCTACGAGCAGTACTTC.

The chain links TRBV5-1 to TRBJ2-7, with TRBD2 matching over 12 bases. Losses at the gene ends were 4 bases for V and 5 bases for J; bases not matched to a gene: 4. The CDR3 has 14 amino acids. CDR1 SGHRS and CDR2 YFSETQ come from the germline V gene. The CDR3 is CASSLTSGSHEQYF. The DNA for the CDR3 is TGCGCCAGCAGCCTGACTAGCGGGAGCCACGAGCAGTACTTC.

The chain couples TRBV18 to TRBJ1-2; 7 positions agree with TRBD1. V lost 3 bases and J lost 5; bases outside the gene matches: 9. The CDR3 extends over 15 amino acids. The germline CDR1 and CDR2 sequences are KGHSH and LQKENI. The CDR3 bases are TGTGCCAGCTCACCCGGACAGGAAAGGTGGTATGGCTACACCTTC. Its protein is CASSPGQERWYGYTF.

The chain recombines TRBV12-3 or TRBV12-4 with TRBJ1-2; D is unclear. The CDR3 length is 13 residues. Deletions cut 1 base from V and 8 bases from J, with 11 bases between. This CDR3 is CASSLDRIGGYTF. The DNA for the CDR3 is TGTGCCAGCAGTTTAGACAGAATCGGAGGCTACACCTTC.

The V call is TRBV9, the J call TRBJ1-4, with D tentatively TRBD1 (6 bases). This CDR3 comprises 13 residues. Trimming pared 7 bases from V and 7 bases from J, leaving 14 bases between. Per the germline V gene, CDR1 is SGDLS and CDR2 is YYNGEE. CDR3 amino acids: CASSGTRSEKLFF. CDR3 DNA: TGTGCCAGCTCCGGGACAAGGTCTGAAAAACTGTTTTTT.

This sequence joins TRBV18 and TRBJ1-1; D may be TRBD1 (6 bases). V gave up 4 bases and J gave up 6 bases, with 18 bases separating them. Germline CDR1 KGHSH, CDR2 LQKENI. There are 15 residues in the CDR3. CDR3 amino acids: CASSRTGGQVAEAFF. CDR3 DNA sequence: TGTGCCAGCTCACGCACCGGGGGGCAGGTCGCTGAAGCTTTCTTT.

V and J are TRBV18 and TRBJ1-1; D is unresolved. Trimming removed 1 base from V and 1 base from J, with 10 bases in between. CDR1 and CDR2 (germline): KGHSH, LQKENI. This CDR3 is 15 amino acids long. CDR3 DNA: TGTGCCAGCTCACCACAGAATAGCCCGAACACTGAAGCTTTCTTT. Residues: CASSPQNSPNTEAFF.

The chain couples TRBV18 to TRBJ1-4; a weak D match, TRBD1 (5 bases). The CDR3 has 17 amino acids. CDR1 is KGHSH, CDR2 LQKENI, per germline. V lost 5 bases and J lost 7, with 23 bases in between. As DNA, the CDR3 is TGTGCCAGCTCATCGGGGGTGATCCGGAGGGGCGGTGAAAAACTGTTTTTT. Protein product: CASSSGVIRRGGEKLFF. Drawing the rest from reference TRBV18 and TRBJ1-4, the complete variable domain is NAGVMQNPRHLVRRRGQEARLRCSPMKGHSHVYWYRQLPEEGLKFMVYLQKENIIDESGMPKERFSAEFPKEGPSILRIQQVVRGDSAAYFCASSSGVIRRGGEKLFFGSGTQLSVL.

This clone occurred once. The rearrangement links TRBV5-6 to TRBJ1-4, with 12 bases matching TRBD1. This CDR3 has 16 amino acids. Looked up from germline, CDR1 is SGHDT and CDR2 is YYEEEE. V dropped 4 bases and J dropped 8; count of bases not matched to a gene: 9. As DNA, the CDR3 is TGTGCCAGCAGCGGGACAGGGGGCATCGCGAGAGAAAAACTGTTTTTT. Translation: CASSGTGGIAREKLFF.

This sequence joins TRBV5-1 and TRBJ2-7; 13 bases agree with TRBD2. The CDR3 has 18 amino acids. V was pared by 1 base and J by 7 bases, with 14 bases of the junction left unmatched. The germline V gene has CDR1 SGHRS and CDR2 YFSETQ. CDR3 DNA sequence: TGCGCCAGCAGCTTGCCTGGTGGCGGACTAGCGGGAGTCCGGGAGCAGTACTTC. Protein product: CASSLPGGGLAGVREQYF.

A note on this clone: At one end, the junction sequence differs from germline, possibly due to a read error. The chain carries TRBV29-1 and TRBJ2-2; 7 bases map to TRBD1. The CDR3 sequence is 15 residues long. Per germline, CDR1 SQVTM and CDR2 ANQGSEA. The CDR3 nucleotides are TGCAGCGTTCAAGAGACAGGGACGAACACCGGGGAGCTGTTTTTT. Translated, it gives CSVQETGTNTGELFF.

This rearrangement joins TRBV5-8 to TRBJ1-4; D might be TRBD1 (6 bases). V was pared by 0 bases and J by 7 bases, with 13 bases between. Germline V gives CDR1 SGHTS, CDR2 YDEGEE. This CDR3 region has 15 residues. Written as DNA, the CDR3 is TGTGCCAGCAGCTTGGTCCGGCAGGGGACTGAAAAACTGTTTTTT. Translating gives CASSLVRQGTEKLFF.

This chain joins TRBV29-1 and TRBJ2-5; D not certain. The CDR3 sequence is 13 residues long. The V end was cut by 4 bases, the J end by 1 base, with 10 bases between. Germline assignment: CDR1 SQVTM and CDR2 ANQGSEA. The CDR3 bases are TGCAGCGTTGCGCAGGAAAGCCAAGAGACCCAGTACTTC. Its translation is CSVAQESQETQYF.

This clone was detected a few times. The chain carries TRBV3-1 (or the pseudogene TRBV3-2) and TRBJ2-7; no firm D call. The germline V gene has CDR1 LGHDT and CDR2 YNNKEL (reference sequence). Trimming removed 0 bases at V and 2 bases at J, with 11 bases between. This CDR3 spans 15 amino acids. In DNA form, the CDR3 reads TGTGCCAGCAGCCAAGAACTTGTTGGAGCCTACGAGCAGTACTTC. It codes for CASSQELVGAYEQYF.

The chain employs TRBV3-1 (or the pseudogene TRBV3-2) and TRBJ1-5, with D perhaps matching TRBD1 (5 bases). Per germline, CDR1 LGHDT and CDR2 YNNKEL (reference sequence). The length of the CDR3 is 15 residues. V was cut by 3 bases and J by 3 bases, with 12 bases left in between. The CDR3 reads CASSQAGGTNQPQHF. In DNA, the CDR3 is TGTGCCAGCAGCCAGGCCGGGGGGACCAATCAGCCCCAGCATTTT.

The chain couples TRBV5-1 to TRBJ2-5; tentative D call: TRBD2 (6 bases). Germline CDR1 SGHRS, CDR2 YFSETQ. This CDR3 comprises 16 residues. V lost 3 bases to trimming and J lost 8 bases, with 23 bases between them. This chain's CDR3 is CASSWGDAGPFVTQYF. The CDR3, as DNA: TGCGCCAGCAGCTGGGGGGACGCGGGCCCTTTCGTAACCCAGTACTTC.

This chain links TRBV27 with TRBJ2-1; 7 positions agree with TRBD2. CDR1 and CDR2 (germline): MNHEY, SMNVEV (reference sequence). The V gene end was trimmed by 4 bases and the J gene end by 4 bases; junction bases not matched to a gene: 13. The CDR3 is 17 residues long. CDR3 sequence reads: CASSSHTGTTGYNEQFF. The CDR3, as DNA: TGTGCCAGCAGTTCCCACACCGGGACTACAGGATACAATGAGCAGTTCTTC.

This chain's CDR3 is CASSHDQEDTQYF. In nucleotides, the CDR3 is TGTGCCAGTAGCCATGACCAGGAAGATACGCAGTATTTT. The chain uses TRBV19 and TRBJ2-3; D is ambiguous. CDR3 length: 13 amino acids. CDR1 is LNHDA, CDR2 SQIVND, per germline (reference sequence). Trimming removed 6 bases from V and 5 bases from J, with 12 bases in between. Full variable domain (rest looked up from reference TRBV19 and TRBJ2-3): DGGITQSPKYLFRKEGQNVTLSCEQNLNHDAMYWYRQDPGQGLRLIYYSQIVNDFQKGDIAEGYSVSREKKESFPLTVTSAQKNPTAFYLCASSHDQEDTQYFGPGTRLTVL.

The chain uses TRBV29-1 and TRBJ1-4; D is ambiguous. The germline V gene encodes CDR1 SQVTM and CDR2 ANQGSEA. The CDR3 has 13 residues. The germline V and J ends were trimmed by 0 bases and 7 bases, with 9 bases remaining between them. This CDR3 reads CSVEESPGEKLFF. Here the CDR3 DNA reads TGCAGCGTTGAAGAAAGTCCGGGTGAAAAACTGTTTTTT. The full variable domain, in which reference TRBV29-1 and TRBJ1-4 provide the parts outside the CDR3, is SAVISQKPSRDICQRGTSLTIQCQVDSQVTMMFWYRQQPGQSLTLIATANQGSEATYESGFVIDKFPISRPNLTFSTLTVSNMSPEDSSIYLCSVEESPGEKLFFGSGTQLSVL.

This clone was counted a single time. The chain links TRBV27 to TRBJ2-7; possibly TRBD2 for D (7 bases). Germline V lookup: CDR1 MNHEY, CDR2 SMNVEV (reference sequence). This CDR3 has 15 residues. V was pared by 3 bases and J by 0 bases, with 12 bases between. The chain's CDR3 is CASSLGGLSSYEQYF. For the CDR3, the DNA is TGTGCCAGCAGTTTGGGGGGGCTGAGCTCCTACGAGCAGTACTTC.

This clone appeared once. V and J are TRBV14 and TRBJ2-7, with TRBD2 identical over 12 bases. CDR3 length: 14 residues. From germline, CDR1 is SGHDN and CDR2 FVKESK. After removal of 4 bases from V and 4 bases from J, the junction contained 2 bases not matched to a gene. This chain's CDR3 is CASSLTSGSYEQYF. CDR3 DNA: TGTGCCAGCAGCCTGACTAGCGGGAGTTACGAGCAGTACTTC.

The chain combines TRBV14 with TRBJ2-5; possibly TRBD2 for D (5 bases). Trimming removed 0 bases at V and 3 bases at J, with 11 bases between. This CDR3 region has 15 residues. In germline, CDR1 is SGHDN, CDR2 FVKESK. CDR3 in amino acids: CASSQDGSRKETQYF. In nucleotides, the CDR3 is TGTGCCAGCAGCCAAGATGGGAGTAGAAAAGAGACCCAGTACTTC.

The chain carries TRBV7-2 and TRBJ1-1; D not certain. CDR1 is SGHTA and CDR2 is FQGNSA in the germline V gene. This CDR3 is 12 amino acids long. Trimming left V 5 bases short and J 14 bases short, with 18 bases between. CDR3: CASSQEGPVVFF. The CDR3 coding sequence is TGTGCCAGCAGCCAAGAGGGCCCGGTCGTGTTCTTT.

This clone is a singleton in its sample. The V call is TRBV5-4, the J call TRBJ2-7; 11 bases match TRBD2. J lost 6 bases, V lost 0 bases, and 8 bases had no gene match. This CDR3 region has 16 residues. Looked up from germline, CDR1 is SGHNT and CDR2 is YYREEE (reference sequence). CDR3 in amino acids: CASSLGLAGLGGEQYF. The CDR3 DNA follows: TGTGCCAGCAGCTTGGGACTAGCGGGGTTGGGGGGCGAGCAGTACTTC.

This chain connects TRBV9 to TRBJ2-5, with D maybe TRBD1 (5 bases). Trimming shortened V by 3 bases and J by 5 bases, and 14 bases separated the two germline ends. The CDR3 has 14 residues. Germline CDR1 SGDLS, CDR2 YYNGEE. In DNA, the CDR3 is TGTGCCAGCAGCGCGAGCCAAGGGGCGGAGACCCAGTACTTC. This codes for CASSASQGAETQYF.

CDR3 sequence: CASSLGRGNEQFF. The CDR3 region has the DNA TGTGCCAGCAGCTTAGGACGGGGGAATGAGCAGTTCTTC. J is TRBJ2-1 and V is TRBV11-3, with D possibly TRBD2 on 6 matching bases. V lost 1 base to trimming and J lost 7 bases, with 8 bases between them. This CDR3 is built from 13 residues. From germline, CDR1 is SGHNT and CDR2 YENEEA.

J is TRBJ2-3 and V is TRBV6-1; D unresolved. V was trimmed by 1 base and J by 2 bases, leaving 7 bases between them. Germline V gene sequence: CDR1 MNHNS, CDR2 SASEGT. The CDR3 totals 14 residues. The CDR3 here is CASSEGQFTDTQYF. The CDR3 nucleotides read TGTGCCAGCAGTGAAGGGCAGTTCACAGATACGCAGTATTTT.

The chain carries TRBV6-2 or TRBV6-3 and TRBJ2-3, with D hard to call. Trimming stripped 4 bases from V and 6 bases from J, with 5 bases between. Germline V gives CDR1 MNHEY, CDR2 SVGEGT. The CDR3 has 11 amino acids. Written as DNA, the CDR3 is TGTGCCAGCAGTTTATCCGATACGCAGTATTTT. It specifies CASSLSDTQYF.

The gene calls are TRBV10-3 and TRBJ2-4, with 12 positions matching TRBD2. The germline V gene encodes CDR1 ENHRY and CDR2 SYGVKD. With 5 bases clipped from V and 4 bases from J, the junction kept 12 bases outside the gene matches. The CDR3 consists of 18 residues. The CDR3 DNA reads TGTGCCATCAGTCCGGGACTAGCGGGCCCGGGTGTTAAAAACATTCAGTACTTC. It translates to CAISPGLAGPGVKNIQYF.

V is TRBV25-1 and J is TRBJ2-1, with a possible D match to TRBD1 (8 bases). The V and J ends lost 4 bases and 2 bases respectively, with 15 bases between them. Germline V lookup: CDR1 MGHDK, CDR2 SYGVNS. The length of the CDR3 is 16 residues. In DNA form, the CDR3 reads TGTGCCAGCAGTGCTGACAGGGGAGGGACCTACAATGAGCAGTTCTTC. Its translation: CASSADRGGTYNEQFF.